The present TCR beta chain was sequenced within a study of T cells in Graves' hyperthyroidism and ophthalmopathy. Turning to the study itself: The authors collected peripheral blood at initial diagnosis, before any treatment.

Many counts were recorded for this clonotype. Antigen unknown. Findings of the study overall: Ophthalmopathy cases were set apart from stable hyperthyroidism by a 13 V-J model.

There were TCR beta CDR3 regions amplified from RNA transcripts. A first-round RT-PCR of the TCR CDR3 used the HTBI primer set. TCRdb re-called the multiplex PCR reads through MiXCR, storing one row per CDR3 protein. This table has 300,000 to 400,000 distinct CDR3 sequences, less than 15% appearing once. The CDR3 has 13 amino acids. Germline V gene lookup returns CDR1 LNHDA and CDR2 SQIVND (reference sequence). J was trimmed by 10 bases and V by 7 bases; bases with no gene match: 8. The receptor was isolated from a woman between 18 and 29 years old with Graves' hyperthyroidism. Sequencing was done on a sample of blood. The J gene is TRBJ1-1, the V gene TRBV19; 11 bases agree with TRBD1. The CDR3 protein is CASTTDRGPGAFF. CDR3 sequence (DNA): TGTGCCAGTACCACGGACAGGGGGCCAGGAGCTTTCTTT.